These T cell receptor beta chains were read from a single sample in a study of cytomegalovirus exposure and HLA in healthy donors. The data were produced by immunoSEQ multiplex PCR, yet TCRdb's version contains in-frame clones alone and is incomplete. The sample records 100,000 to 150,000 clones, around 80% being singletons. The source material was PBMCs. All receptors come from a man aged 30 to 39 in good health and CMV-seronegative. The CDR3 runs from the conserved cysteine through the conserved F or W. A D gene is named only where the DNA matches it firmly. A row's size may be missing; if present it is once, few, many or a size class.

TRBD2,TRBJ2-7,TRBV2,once,CASRVGGGGYF,TGTGCCAGCAGGGTGGGCGGGGGAGGGTACTTC
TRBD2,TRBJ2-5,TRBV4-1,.,CASSRPSGAETQYF,TGCGCCAGCAGCCGTCCGAGCGGGGCGGAGACCCAGTACTTC
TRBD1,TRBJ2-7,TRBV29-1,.,CSIRQGAYYEQYF,TGCAGCATCCGACAGGGGGCGTACTACGAGCAGTACTTC
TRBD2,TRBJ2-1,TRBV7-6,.,CASSFLAGGFAGNEQFF,TGTGCCAGCAGCTTCCTAGCGGGAGGGTTTGCGGGCAATGAGCAGTTCTTC
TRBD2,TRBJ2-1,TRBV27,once,CASSFLTSGSYNEQFF,TGTGCCAGCAGTTTCCTTACTAGCGGGAGCTACAATGAGCAGTTCTTC
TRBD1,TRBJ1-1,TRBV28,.,CASSLRYRGRTEAFF,TGTGCCAGCAGTTTAAGATACAGGGGGCGCACTGAAGCTTTCTTT
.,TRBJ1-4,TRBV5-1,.,CASSLGQDEKLFF,TGCGCCAGCAGCTTGGGACAGGATGAAAAACTGTTTTTT
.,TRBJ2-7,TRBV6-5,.,CASSPRGGVTYEQYF,TGTGCCAGCAGTCCACGAGGGGGGGTGACCTACGAGCAGTACTTC
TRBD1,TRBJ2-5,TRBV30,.,CAWSPLKGAWETQYF,TGTGCCTGGAGTCCTTTGAAGGGGGCGTGGGAGACCCAGTACTTC
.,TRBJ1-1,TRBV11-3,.,CASSQTANTEAFF,TGTGCCAGCAGTCAAACAGCGAACACTGAAGCTTTCTTT